The following is a T cell receptor beta chain sequence with its context. TCRdb's table, derived via immunoSEQ multiplex PCR, lists solely in-frame clones and lacks some. The sample contains more than 100,000 clones, 84% of which appear only once. The CDR3 contains 18 residues. V trimming: 0 bases; J trimming: 1 base; junction bases outside the gene matches: 3. Germline values: CDR1 MRHNA, CDR2 SNTAGT. Everyone who took part was about 18 to 89 years old, and they came from 24 US areas. Assignment of participants to cohorts was predicated upon participant-reported clinical history. The source of the sample is a study of blood T cell repertoires in COVID-19. Study context: T cells, B-cell-depleted T cells, or PBMCs supplied cDNA or gDNA.

This sequence originates from a woman in her 30s who had recovered from COVID-19. Sequencing was carried out using PBMCs or T cells enriched from blood (not recorded which). The chain has TRBV6-4 and TRBJ2-6; 10 bases map to TRBD1. Written as DNA, the CDR3 is TGTGCCAGCAGTGACTCGGGGACAGGGGCATCTGGGGCCAACGTCCTGACTTTC. It is translated as CASSDSGTGASGANVLTF.